This entry lists 32 T cell receptor beta chains sequenced from one sample in a study of cytomegalovirus exposure and HLA in healthy donors. PCR primers comprised 60 Vbeta and 13 Jbeta primers. Some clones are missing from TCRdb's copy, which holds only in-frame ones; the method was immunoSEQ multiplex PCR. The sample includes tens of thousands of clones. The sequencing sample was made of PBMCs. The receptor set was obtained from a man between 45 and 60 years old in good health and CMV-seropositive.

The gene calls are TRBV18 and TRBJ1-2; TRBD1 aligns across 8 bases. This CDR3 is built from 16 residues. Germline CDR1 KGHSH, CDR2 LQKENI. V was pared by 1 base and J by 3 bases, with 7 bases of the junction left unmatched. CDR3 in DNA: TGTGCCAGCTCACCACGGGGAGACAGGGGTGACTATGGCTACACCTTC. It yields the protein CASSPRGDRGDYGYTF.

The V gene is TRBV27, the J gene TRBJ2-7, with 7 bases that match TRBD2. The CDR3 loop spans 14 amino acids. The V and J ends lost 8 bases and 4 bases, in that order; junction bases with no gene match: 11. CDR1 MNHEY and CDR2 SMNVEV come from the germline V gene (reference sequence). CDR3 sequence reads: CASGPGGAGYEQYF. The CDR3, as DNA: TGTGCCAGCGGGCCCGGTGGAGCGGGATACGAGCAGTACTTC.

The gene calls are TRBV15 and TRBJ2-5; a weak D match, TRBD2 (5 bases). The CDR3 covers 15 residues. Germline CDR1 is LNHNV and CDR2 is YYDKDF (reference sequence). V was clipped by 0 bases and J by 5 bases, with 13 bases between them. CDR3 amino acids: CATSREVLVVETQYF. CDR3 nucleotide sequence: TGTGCCACCAGCAGAGAAGTACTAGTTGTGGAGACCCAGTACTTC.

This chain connects TRBV6-5 to TRBJ2-2; D remains unclear. Germline V gives CDR1 MNHEY, CDR2 SVGAGI. Trimming left V 2 bases short and J 6 bases short, with 4 bases between. The CDR3 sequence is 12 residues long. The CDR3 bases are TGTGCCAGCAGTTACCTAGCCGGGGAGCTGTTTTTT. Residues: CASSYLAGELFF.

The genes are TRBV5-1 and TRBJ1-2; D perhaps matches TRBD1 (6 bases). The CDR3 extends over 14 amino acids. V was trimmed by 0 bases and J by 4 bases, leaving 10 bases between them. Germline values: CDR1 SGHRS, CDR2 YFSETQ. The CDR3 protein is CASSLAGGSYGYTF. The CDR3 DNA reads TGCGCCAGCAGCTTGGCGGGGGGCAGCTATGGCTACACCTTC.

The chain recombines TRBV7-6 with TRBJ2-1, with 8 nucleotides matching TRBD2. Germline trimming cut 1 base from V and 2 bases from J; bases unmatched to any gene: 4. The CDR3 length is 16 residues. Germline V gene sequence: CDR1 SGHVS, CDR2 FNYEAQ. DNA for the CDR3: TGTGCCAGCAGCTTAGATCTTAGCGGGGCCTACAATGAGCAGTTCTTC. This translates into CASSLDLSGAYNEQFF.

The chain has TRBV10-3 and TRBJ2-7; 7 positions agree with TRBD2. The CDR3 extends over 16 amino acids. Trimming at V came to 2 bases and at J to 4 bases, leaving 11 bases not matched to a gene. In germline, CDR1 is ENHRY, CDR2 SYGVKD. CDR3 in amino acids: CAISEPGLVLRYEQYF. DNA for the CDR3: TGTGCCATCAGTGAGCCCGGACTAGTCCTTAGGTACGAGCAGTACTTC.

In regard to this clone: At one end the junction does not follow the germline gene, possibly because of a read error. The chain joins TRBV30 to TRBJ2-7, with 11 bases lining up with TRBD2. The CDR3 covers 15 residues. Germline CDR1 is GTSNPN and CDR2 is SVGIG (reference sequence). CDR3 protein: CAWSSSGTSGVLRDF. The DNA of the CDR3 is TGTGCCTGGAGTTCCTCCGGGACTAGCGGAGTTCTAAGGGACTTC.

The rearrangement uses TRBV19 and TRBJ2-3; 14 positions agree with TRBD2. The CDR3 contains 18 residues. In germline, CDR1 is LNHDA, CDR2 SQIVND (reference sequence). V lost 4 bases and J lost 5; bases outside the gene matches: 11. As DNA, the CDR3 is TGTGCCAGTAGTAGGACTCGTCCCGGGACTAGCGGGAGAGATACGCAGTATTTT. Amino acid sequence: CASSRTRPGTSGRDTQYF. The full variable domain, rest sourced from reference TRBV19 and TRBJ2-3, is DGGITQSPKYLFRKEGQNVTLSCEQNLNHDAMYWYRQDPGQGLRLIYYSQIVNDFQKGDIAEGYSVSREKKESFPLTVTSAQKNPTAFYLCASSRTRPGTSGRDTQYFGPGTRLTVL.

The gene calls are TRBV9 and TRBJ2-7; a possible D gene is TRBD2 (5 bases). V was cut by 1 base and J by 4 bases, with 15 bases left in between. The CDR3 extends over 15 amino acids. Germline lookup yields CDR1 SGDLS and CDR2 YYNGEE. The CDR3, as DNA: TGTGCCAGCAGCGTATCTGGTAGCGCCGTGTACGAGCAGTACTTC. Its translation: CASSVSGSAVYEQYF.

The chain couples TRBV5-6 to TRBJ2-5; 8 bases are a match to TRBD2. The J call may not be correct, given that the DNA end is closer to TRBJ2-7. The germline V gene has CDR1 SGHDT and CDR2 YYEEEE. The CDR3 runs 16 residues. CDR3 in DNA: TGTGCCAGCAGCCCAGAGACTAGCGCGTACTCCTACGAGCAGTACTTC. Translated: CASSPETSAYSYEQYF.

This rearrangement joins TRBV19 to TRBJ1-1, with 7 bases aligning to TRBD1. This CDR3 region has 13 residues. Germline lookup yields CDR1 LNHDA and CDR2 SQIVND (reference sequence). The J segment lost 0 bases and the V segment lost 9 bases, leaving 4 bases of the junction unmatched. CDR3 amino acids: CASQGDLNTEAFF. The CDR3 region has the DNA TGTGCCAGCCAGGGGGATCTGAACACTGAAGCTTTCTTT.

The chain joins TRBV18 to TRBJ2-1, with 7 nucleotides matching TRBD2. Germline values: CDR1 KGHSH, CDR2 LQKENI. This CDR3 comprises 15 residues. With 3 bases clipped from V and 8 bases from J, the junction kept 10 bases outside the gene matches. The DNA for the CDR3 is TGTGCCAGCTCACCGGGGGGGAATTACTTGGATGAGCAGTTCTTC. Encoded protein: CASSPGGNYLDEQFF.

CDR3 amino acids: CASSLERNRGTEAFF. In DNA, the CDR3 is TGTGCCAGCAGCTTAGAACGAAACAGGGGGACTGAAGCTTTCTTT. The rearrangement links TRBV11-2 to TRBJ1-1; TRBD1 matches 8 bases. The trim removed 0 bases at V and 5 bases at J, leaving 5 bases unmatched. Germline V gives CDR1 SGHAT, CDR2 FQNNGV. The CDR3 runs 15 residues.

The V and J genes are TRBV30 and TRBJ2-7, with D possibly matching TRBD1 (5 bases). This CDR3 is 14 amino acids long. Germline values: CDR1 GTSNPN, CDR2 SVGIG (reference sequence). The germline V and J ends were trimmed by 7 bases and 0 bases, with 16 bases remaining between them. CDR3 sequence reads: CASSGILSSYEQYF. DNA for the CDR3: TGTGCCTCATCAGGGATATTAAGCTCCTACGAGCAGTACTTC.

This chain joins TRBV7-8 and TRBJ2-1; 7 positions agree with TRBD1. The CDR3 sequence is 13 residues long. The trim removed 4 bases at V and 5 bases at J, leaving 2 bases unmatched. Germline lookup yields CDR1 SGHVS and CDR2 FQNEAQ. CDR3 nucleotides: TGTGCCAGCAGCTCGGACAGGAACAATGAGCAGTTCTTC. Translated: CASSSDRNNEQFF.

This chain joins TRBV11-3 and TRBJ2-7; 7 bases are a match to TRBD1. The CDR3 consists of 15 residues. J gave up 2 bases and V 5 bases, and 9 bases lay outside the gene matches. The germline V gene has CDR1 SGHNT and CDR2 YENEEA. CDR3 loop: CASSAEGTAPYEQYF. The CDR3 DNA is TGTGCCAGCAGCGCCGAAGGGACAGCCCCCTACGAGCAGTACTTC.

The J gene is TRBJ2-7, the V gene TRBV6-1; D is unresolved. V dropped 6 bases and J dropped 2 bases, with 11 bases sitting between them. CDR3 length: 13 amino acids. CDR1 is MNHNS, CDR2 SASEGT, per germline. This CDR3 is CASREMRPYEQYF. The CDR3 nucleotides read TGTGCCAGCAGGGAGATGAGACCCTACGAGCAGTACTTC.

The chain recombines TRBV6-5 with TRBJ1-1; D gene unclear. In germline, CDR1 is MNHEY, CDR2 SVGAGI. The CDR3 has 14 residues. Trimming shortened V by 6 bases and J by 4 bases, and 15 bases separated the two germline ends. This chain's CDR3 is CASSRVQIGTEAFF. In DNA form, the CDR3 reads TGTGCCAGCAGCCGTGTTCAGATTGGCACTGAAGCTTTCTTT.

This rearrangement joins TRBV30 to TRBJ1-1; D call uncertain. CDR3 length equals 13 residues. V lost 0 bases, J lost 7 bases, and 12 bases lay in between. CDR1 GTSNPN and CDR2 SVGIG come from the germline V gene (reference sequence). The CDR3 loop reads CAWSVLPLVEAFF. As DNA, the CDR3 is TGTGCCTGGAGTGTACTTCCATTGGTTGAAGCTTTCTTT.

The CDR3 reads CSAGDRSTEAFF. The CDR3 coding sequence is TGCAGCGCCGGGGATAGGAGCACTGAAGCTTTCTTT. V and J are TRBV29-1 and TRBJ1-1; D not certain. The CDR3 has 12 residues. The V end lost 7 bases, the J end lost 4 bases, and 13 bases lay between the germline ends. The germline V gene has CDR1 SQVTM and CDR2 ANQGSEA.

The chain has TRBV6-5 and TRBJ2-5; 7 bases are shared with TRBD2. Germline-derived CDR1 and CDR2 are MNHEY and SVGAGI. The CDR3 is 15 residues long. The V gene end was trimmed by 3 bases and the J gene end by 1 base; junction bases not matched to a gene: 5. CDR3 sequence reads: CASSYHPSGQETQYF. Here the CDR3 DNA reads TGTGCCAGCAGTTATCACCCTAGCGGCCAAGAGACCCAGTACTTC.

The CDR3 region is CASSVGPGTGKKDTEAFF. The CDR3, as DNA: TGTGCCAGCAGCGTAGGTCCCGGGACAGGGAAGAAAGACACTGAAGCTTTCTTT. This rearrangement joins TRBV9 to TRBJ1-1, with 9 bases identical to TRBD1. CDR1 SGDLS and CDR2 YYNGEE come from the germline V gene. The CDR3 is 18 residues long. The V and J ends lost 0 bases and 3 bases, in that order; junction bases with no gene match: 12.

The rearrangement uses TRBV2 and TRBJ2-3; 9 bases match TRBD2. The trim removed 9 bases at V and 5 bases at J, leaving 9 bases unmatched. The CDR3 covers 14 residues. Germline CDR1 and CDR2: SNHLY and FYNNEI. In DNA, the CDR3 is TGTGCCAGGGAGGCGGGAGGGCCCGAAGATACGCAGTATTTT. Encoded protein: CAREAGGPEDTQYF.

The CDR3 DNA reads as TGTGCCAGCAGCCCGGGGACTAGCGGGACCGAGCAGTACTTC. Translating it yields CASSPGTSGTEQYF. This chain links TRBV7-3 with TRBJ2-7; 13 nucleotides align to TRBD2. V lost 5 bases to trimming and J lost 6 bases; unmatched junction nucleotides: 4. This CDR3 has 14 residues. Germline CDR1 and CDR2: SGHTA and FQGTGA.

The chain employs TRBV23-1 and TRBJ1-1, with 9 positions matching TRBD1. TRBV23-1 is annotated as an ORF whose role is uncertain. This CDR3 region has 15 residues. The ends lost 2 bases at V and 4 bases at J; junction bases unmatched: 5. The CDR3 nucleotides read TGCGCCAGCAGTCAACTCGGGACAGGGCCCACTGAAGCTTTCTTT. This sequence encodes CASSQLGTGPTEAFF.

The rearrangement links TRBV30 to TRBJ2-7; TRBD2 matches 9 bases. V was clipped by 2 bases and J by 6 bases; unmatched bases: 11. The CDR3 covers 15 residues. Germline CDR1 reads GTSNPN; CDR2 reads SVGIG (reference sequence). This chain's CDR3 is CAWSSAASGTAEQYF. As DNA, the CDR3 is TGTGCCTGGAGTTCCGCGGCTAGCGGGACGGCCGAGCAGTACTTC.

The chain recombines TRBV9 with TRBJ2-1; unclear D gene. V was cut by 0 bases and J by 3 bases, with 10 bases left in between. This CDR3 contains 15 residues. Germline CDR1 reads SGDLS; CDR2 reads YYNGEE. The CDR3 DNA is TGTGCCAGCAGCGTAGGCGGTTCATTCTACAATGAGCAGTTCTTC. It specifies CASSVGGSFYNEQFF.

The V and J genes are TRBV10-3 and TRBJ2-1, with D unclear. Trimming stripped 9 bases from V and 10 bases from J, with 22 bases between. The CDR3 totals 14 residues. Germline CDR1 ENHRY, CDR2 SYGVKD. CDR3 nucleotide sequence: TGTGCCATGGGTCCCGAGTTGAGCGCGACGGAGCAGTTCTTC. Translation: CAMGPELSATEQFF.

The chain is built from TRBV9 and TRBJ2-1; D gene ambiguous. V was pared by 0 bases and J by 8 bases, with 9 bases between. Germline CDR1 SGDLS, CDR2 YYNGEE. CDR3 length equals 13 residues. The DNA of the CDR3 is TGTGCCAGCAGCGTAGCCCCCGAGCATGAGCAGTTCTTC. This translates into CASSVAPEHEQFF.

This rearrangement joins TRBV18 to TRBJ2-7, with D possibly being TRBD1 (7 bases). Trimming pared 3 bases from V and 3 bases from J, leaving 15 bases between. Germline V lookup: CDR1 KGHSH, CDR2 LQKENI. The CDR3 is 15 residues long. The CDR3 nucleotides read TGTGCCAGCTCACCTATGCGGGACAGCAACTACGAGCAGTACTTC. It codes for CASSPMRDSNYEQYF. The full variable domain, its missing parts supplied by reference TRBV18 and TRBJ2-7, is NAGVMQNPRHLVRRRGQEARLRCSPMKGHSHVYWYRQLPEEGLKFMVYLQKENIIDESGMPKERFSAEFPKEGPSILRIQQVVRGDSAAYFCASSPMRDSNYEQYFGPGTRLTVT.

The CDR3 loop reads CASSLGGGSTDTQYF. Here the CDR3 DNA reads TGCGCCAGCAGCTTGGGGGGGGGAAGCACAGATACGCAGTATTTT. The V gene is TRBV5-1, the J gene TRBJ2-3; 7 bases align to TRBD2. Germline assignment: CDR1 SGHRS and CDR2 YFSETQ. The CDR3 is 15 residues long. The V gene end was trimmed by 0 bases and the J gene end by 0 bases; junction bases not matched to a gene: 1.